This T cell receptor beta chain was sequenced during a study of breast tumors, draining lymph nodes, adjacent tissues. Germline V gives CDR1 DFQATT, CDR2 SNEGSKA (reference sequence). Trimming took 3 bases from V and 2 from J; bases not matched to a gene: 3. The CDR3 is made up of 15 amino acids. Breast cancer patients provided tissue from their axillary draining lymph nodes. This clonotype was counted ten times or more. Its antigen is still unknown. TCRdb re-analysed the multiplex PCR reads in MiXCR, keeping a single row per CDR3 protein. The sample includes approximately 190,000 distinct CDR3 sequences, about 32% seen only once; the top ten take roughly 4.3%. The study's findings and limits: Tumor repertoires ranked between lymph nodes and nontumor tissue in diversity, with V and J gene preferences.

The sequenced sample was axillary lymph node tissue. J is TRBJ2-7 and V is TRBV20-1; 14 bases are a match to TRBD2. The receptor's source is a female donor with breast cancer. Some clones in this sample may be carry-over from other donors' samples. Here the CDR3 reads CSASTTSGRAYEQYF. The CDR3, as DNA: TGCAGTGCTAGCACGACTAGCGGGAGGGCCTACGAGCAGTACTTC.